One sample yielded the 18 T cell receptor beta chains listed below, sequenced in a study of T cell repertoires in cytomegalovirus infection. These receptors' targets are unknown. Via MiXCR, TCRdb re-called the reads, giving one row per CDR3 protein. This table has about half a million distinct CDR3 sequences, around 35% appearing once. The sample was cultured PBMCs, taken from culture after CMV antigen stimulation. The receptors derive from a human donor in good health (CMV status not recorded). Some clones in this sample may be carry-over from other donors' samples.

The V call is TRBV6-2 or TRBV6-3, the J call TRBJ1-5, with D maybe TRBD1 (6 bases). Trimming stripped 4 bases from V and 0 bases from J, with 13 bases between. CDR1 and CDR2 from the germline V gene are MNHEY and SVGEGT. This CDR3 is built from 16 residues. This chain's CDR3 is CASSFPQGYSNQPQHF. The CDR3 DNA follows: TGTGCCAGCAGTTTCCCACAGGGTTATAGCAATCAGCCCCAGCATTTT.

CDR3 coding DNA: TGTGCCAGCACCGAGGGCTCTAGCGGGGGATACGAGCAGTACTTC. The encoded protein is CASTEGSSGGYEQYF. V and J are TRBV7-2 and TRBJ2-7; 10 positions match TRBD2. V was clipped by 7 bases and J by 4 bases; unmatched bases: 10. Germline CDR1 and CDR2: SGHTA and FQGNSA. The CDR3 loop spans 15 amino acids.

The CDR3 bases are TGTGCCAGCAGCCAACTCGGGATCGGGGGAATAGATACGCAGTATTTT. Its protein is CASSQLGIGGIDTQYF. The V call is TRBV14, the J call TRBJ2-3, with a tentative D call TRBD2 (6 bases). Germline V gene lookup returns CDR1 SGHDN and CDR2 FVKESK. This CDR3 has 16 amino acids. V lost 2 bases to trimming and J lost 5 bases, with 17 bases between them.

This clonotype was seen a handful of times. The V and J genes are TRBV20-1 and TRBJ2-7, with 9 bases that match TRBD2. Germline V CDR1 and CDR2: DFQATT, SNEGSKA (reference sequence). The CDR3 totals 17 residues. Germline trimming cut 3 bases from V and 5 bases from J; bases unmatched to any gene: 17. The CDR3, as DNA: TGCAGTGCTAGGCTTCAGGGTGGCGGGAGGGCCTCTCACGAGCAGTACTTC. Amino acid sequence: CSARLQGGGRASHEQYF.

The sample holds many counts of this clonotype. The chain employs TRBV7-2 and TRBJ2-1, with TRBD2 matching over 7 bases. Germline CDR1 reads SGHTA; CDR2 reads FQGNSA. V dropped 6 bases and J dropped 8; count of bases not matched to a gene: 10. The CDR3 contains 14 residues. The CDR3 sequence is CASSPSGRVDEQFF. In nucleotides, the CDR3 is TGTGCCAGCAGTCCTAGCGGCAGAGTCGATGAGCAGTTCTTC.

The table lists this clonotype with many counts. The chain recombines TRBV7-8 with TRBJ1-6; perhaps TRBD1 as D (6 bases). This CDR3 region has 19 residues. V was clipped by 0 bases and J by 0 bases, with 15 bases between them. Per the germline V gene, CDR1 is SGHVS and CDR2 is FQNEAQ. The CDR3 coding sequence is TGTGCCAGCAGCTTAGCGCGAGGACAGACGAGCTCCTATAATTCACCCCTCCACTTT. The encoded protein is CASSLARGQTSSYNSPLHF.

This clonotype turned up a few times. The V gene is TRBV20-1, the J gene TRBJ1-6; TRBD1 agrees at 7 bases. J gave up 5 bases and V 5 bases, and 9 bases lay outside the gene matches. The CDR3 covers 15 residues. The germline V gene encodes CDR1 DFQATT and CDR2 SNEGSKA (reference sequence). The DNA for the CDR3 is TGCAGTGCTCGGGTCCGACAGGGAGATAATTCACCCCTCCACTTT. It codes for CSARVRQGDNSPLHF.

This rearrangement joins TRBV9 to TRBJ1-1; D remains unclear. Germline lookup yields CDR1 SGDLS and CDR2 YYNGEE. The germline V and J ends were trimmed by 1 base and 1 base, with 11 bases remaining between them. The CDR3 is 15 amino acids. CDR3 sequence: CASSVLATGNTEAFF. The CDR3 region has the DNA TGTGCCAGCAGCGTACTTGCGACGGGGAACACTGAAGCTTTCTTT.

This clonotype was observed a handful of times. The genes are TRBV7-2 and TRBJ2-3; no clear D. The CDR3 totals 15 residues. Per germline, CDR1 SGHTA and CDR2 FQGNSA. Trimming left V 4 bases short and J 0 bases short, with 11 bases between. CDR3 nucleotide sequence: TGTGCCAGCAGCTCTTACTCGACTAGCACAGATACGCAGTATTTT. Protein product: CASSSYSTSTDTQYF.

The chain has TRBV27 and TRBJ1-4; possible D gene TRBD1, 5 bases. CDR1 is MNHEY, CDR2 SMNVEV, per germline (reference sequence). The CDR3 is made up of 15 amino acids. Trimming shortened V by 1 base and J by 7 bases, and 13 bases separated the two germline ends. CDR3 nucleotides: TGTGCCAGCAGTTTATGGAGAGGGGATGGTGAAAAACTGTTTTTT. Protein product: CASSLWRGDGEKLFF.

This clonotype was detected ten times or more. The chain couples TRBV6-5 to TRBJ1-5, with 10 bases identical to TRBD1. This CDR3 spans 17 amino acids. The V and J ends lost 8 bases and 0 bases, in that order; junction bases with no gene match: 10. The V gene's germline CDR1 is MNHEY and CDR2 SVGAGI. In DNA, the CDR3 is TGTGCCAGCCGGGCAGGGACAGGGGTTGTTAGCAATCAGCCCCAGCATTTT. It translates to CASRAGTGVVSNQPQHF.

The chain employs TRBV10-3 and TRBJ2-1, with 11 bases matching TRBD2. The CDR3 totals 15 residues. Trimming cost V 6 bases and J 6 bases; bases outside gene matches: 7. The germline V gene has CDR1 ENHRY and CDR2 SYGVKD. CDR3 sequence reads: CAIRLAGEGANEQFF. In DNA, the CDR3 is TGTGCCATCAGACTAGCGGGAGAAGGGGCCAATGAGCAGTTCTTC.

The chain uses TRBV6-2 or TRBV6-3 and TRBJ2-3; TRBD2 aligns across 8 bases. The germline gives CDR1 MNHEY, CDR2 SVGEGT. J lost 7 bases, V lost 4 bases, and 10 bases had no gene match. The CDR3 covers 15 residues. CDR3 sequence (DNA): TGTGCCAGCAGTTCCGCGACTAGCGCTCTCAATACGCAGTATTTT. Translated: CASSSATSALNTQYF.

A note on this clonotype: No conserved phenylalanine or tryptophan ends this CDR3, so it is likely a read error. The chain combines TRBV6-6 with TRBJ2-5; 8 bases match TRBD1. The J segment lost 3 bases and the V segment lost 4 bases, leaving 19 bases of the junction unmatched. Germline-derived CDR1 and CDR2 are MNHNY and SVGAGI (reference sequence). The CDR3 spans 19 residues. CDR3 in amino acids: CASSSFFGTGRPREETQYL. In nucleotides, the CDR3 is TGTGCCAGCAGTTCCTTTTTCGGGACAGGCAGACCAAGGGAAGAGACCCAGTACTTG.

This clonotype has more than one count but fewer than ten. The chain joins TRBV7-2 to TRBJ2-1; D ambiguous. The V end lost 2 bases, the J end lost 5 bases, and 10 bases lay between the germline ends. Germline CDR1 SGHTA, CDR2 FQGNSA. The CDR3 totals 14 residues. Here the CDR3 DNA reads TGTGCCAGCAGCTTAAGGCCAACTCACAATGAGCAGTTCTTC. This codes for CASSLRPTHNEQFF.

This clonotype was observed many times. This sequence joins TRBV7-2 and TRBJ1-5, with D hard to call. This CDR3 is 15 amino acids long. V was pared by 1 base and J by 4 bases, with 11 bases between. The germline V gene has CDR1 SGHTA and CDR2 FQGNSA. The CDR3 DNA follows: TGTGCCAGCAGCTTAGTGCCCACAGAGAATCAGCCCCAGCATTTT. Its translation is CASSLVPTENQPQHF.

This clonotype was recorded a few times. In nucleotides, the CDR3 is TGTGCCAGCAGCCCGAGGAGGTACCAAGAGACCCAGTACTTC. Amino acid sequence: CASSPRRYQETQYF. The chain employs TRBV7-2 and TRBJ2-5, with a possible D match to TRBD2 (5 bases). The V end lost 5 bases, the J end lost 0 bases, and 10 bases lay between the germline ends. The CDR3 covers 14 residues. Germline CDR1 and CDR2: SGHTA and FQGNSA.

The DNA for the CDR3 is TGTGCCAGCAGCTTAATAAGAGATACGCAGTATTTT. Its translation is CASSLIRDTQYF. This chain links TRBV7-2 with TRBJ2-3; D call uncertain. Per germline, CDR1 SGHTA and CDR2 FQGNSA. The CDR3 length is 12 residues. V lost 2 bases, J lost 5 bases, and 5 bases lay in between.